This T cell receptor (beta chain) was sequenced in a study of T cells expressing NK-cell markers. TCRdb reprocessed the 5' RACE reads and keeps a single row for each CDR3 protein, giving no DNA. The sample features over 150,000 distinct CDR3 sequences, with less than 40% in its top ten. Germline values: CDR1 SEHNR, CDR2 FQNEAQ (reference sequence). CDR3 size: 17 residues. The source of this sequence is a woman between 50 and 59 years old in good health. The chain recombines TRBV7-9 with TRBJ2-1; TCRdb outputs TRBD2, but without DNA this stays unchecked. Sequenced sample: blood T cells: a sorted CD56 or NKG2C T cell subset, CD4+ or CD8+ T cells, or bulk PBMC T cells (not recorded which). This chain's CDR3 is CASSLYSASGRAGEQFF.